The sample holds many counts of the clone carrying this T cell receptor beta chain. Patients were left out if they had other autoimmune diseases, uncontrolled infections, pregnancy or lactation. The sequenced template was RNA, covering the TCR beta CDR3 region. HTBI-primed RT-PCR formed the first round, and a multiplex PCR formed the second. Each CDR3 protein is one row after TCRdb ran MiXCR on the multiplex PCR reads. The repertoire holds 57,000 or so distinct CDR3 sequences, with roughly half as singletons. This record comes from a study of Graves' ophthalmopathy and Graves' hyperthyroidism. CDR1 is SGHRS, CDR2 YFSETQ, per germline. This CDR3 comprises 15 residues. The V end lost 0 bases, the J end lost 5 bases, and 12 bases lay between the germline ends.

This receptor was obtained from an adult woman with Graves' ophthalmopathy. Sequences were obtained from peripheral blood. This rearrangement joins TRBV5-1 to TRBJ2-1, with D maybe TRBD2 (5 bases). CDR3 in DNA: TGCGCCAGCAGCTTGGAGCTAGCCAAACACAATGAGCAGTTCTTC. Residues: CASSLELAKHNEQFF.